The sequence of this T cell receptor (beta chain) was determined in a study of cytomegalovirus exposure and HLA in healthy donors. The PCR had 60 Vbeta and 13 Jbeta primers. TCRdb's copy holds only in-frame clones and misses some; the assay was immunoSEQ multiplex PCR. The specimen's table records about 130,000 clones. Study results and caveats: A later look showed TCR association rates differing by HLA locus, highest for DRB1 and lowest for HLA-C. The authors reported that TCR beta sequences could predict HLA-A and HLA-B alleles. These predictions were accurate for most subjects in the first cohort. Analysis performed later showed TCR beta chains linked to HLA being more clonally expanded than equally common others.

Donors in the study were healthy people who gave bone marrow. About this clone: Antigen unknown.

CDR1 is SNHLY, CDR2 FYNNEI, per germline. Trimming took 5 bases from V and 3 from J; bases not matched to a gene: 3. This CDR3 spans 15 amino acids. The sequencing sample was made of PBMCs. This sequence joins TRBV2 and TRBJ2-1, with 11 bases identical to TRBD2. The source of this sequence is a man between 18 and 29 years old in good health and CMV-seronegative. The CDR3 sequence is CASSPGTSGYNEQFF. DNA of the CDR3: TGTGCCAGCAGTCCGGGGACTAGCGGCTACAATGAGCAGTTCTTC. Full variable domain (outside the CDR3, taken from reference TRBV2 and TRBJ2-1): EPEVTQTPSHQVTQMGQEVILRCVPISNHLYFYWYRQILGQKVEFLVSFYNNEISEKSEIFDDQFSVERPDGSNFTLKIRSTKLEDSAMYFCASSPGTSGYNEQFFGPGTRLTVL.